The next 9 T cell receptor beta chains were all read from a single sample in a study of synovial regulatory T cells in juvenile arthritis. These receptors have no identified antigens. Overall study results and limits: Blood Treg cells that were inflammation-associated showed lower TCR diversity than other blood Treg cells.

Profiled with immunoSEQ multiplex PCR; TCRdb holds only in-frame clones, not every one. Recorded for this sample: about 850 clones. Material for sequencing was Treg cells from blood. Subset specified: HLA-DR+ inflammation-associated blood Treg cells. The source of these receptors is a donor younger than 30 with juvenile idiopathic arthritis.

This chain uses TRBV15 with TRBJ1-6. This CDR3 is built from 14 residues. No DNA has been recorded. Per the germline V gene, CDR1 is LNHNV and CDR2 is YYDKDF (reference sequence). The CDR3 spells CATSRVGGGSPLHF.

The chain joins TRBV19 to TRBJ2-5; the D call from TCRdb, TRBD2, cannot be confirmed without DNA. This CDR3 has 14 residues. The record lacks a DNA sequence. CDR1 is LNHDA, CDR2 SQIVND, per germline (reference sequence). The CDR3 reads CASSMGRGQETQYF.

This chain joins TRBV28 and TRBJ1-1; absent DNA, TCRdb's TRBD1 call cannot be checked. This CDR3 is 11 amino acids long. No DNA was logged. The germline V gene encodes CDR1 MDHEN and CDR2 SYDVKM. The CDR3: CASSQGTEAFF.

This chain joins TRBV30 and TRBJ2-1; TCRdb outputs TRBD2, but without DNA this stays unchecked. The CDR3 runs 15 residues. No DNA accompanies this entry. Germline loops: CDR1 GTSNPN, CDR2 SVGIG (reference sequence). CDR3 sequence: CAWSVWVAAYNEQFF.

This clone counts as medium-sized (0.01 to 0.1%) by frequency. The chain recombines TRBV27 with TRBJ1-4. The CDR3 length is 13 residues. DNA for this receptor is not on file. Germline CDR1 reads MNHEY; CDR2 reads SMNVEV (reference sequence). CDR3 region: CASRDGLNEKLFF.

By frequency, this clone registers medium-sized. This rearrangement joins TRBV30 to TRBJ1-1; TCRdb selects TRBD1, and the lack of DNA leaves this call unchecked. Germline lookup yields CDR1 GTSNPN and CDR2 SVGIG (reference sequence). This CDR3 spans 13 amino acids. No DNA is given. CDR3 region: CAWRTGLNTEAFF.

The chain couples TRBV4-1 to TRBJ2-1; TCRdb returns TRBD2, unconfirmable since there is no DNA. Germline values: CDR1 MGHRA, CDR2 YSYEKL. The CDR3 covers 18 residues. Only the protein is available. The CDR3 sequence is CASSQDPLLAGVLNEQFF.

Frequency places this clone as large. This chain connects TRBV28 to TRBJ1-2; TCRdb returns TRBD1, unconfirmable since there is no DNA. Germline-derived CDR1 and CDR2 are MDHEN and SYDVKM. This CDR3 comprises 18 residues. The coding DNA is unavailable. CDR3 sequence: CASLLDRDRVLANYGYTF.

Considering frequency, this clone is medium-sized (0.01 to 0.1%). V gene TRBV9 combines with J gene TRBJ1-1; the D gene TCRdb calls, TRBD1, cannot be checked with no DNA. The CDR3 runs 14 residues. The entry carries no DNA sequence. Germline CDR1 reads SGDLS; CDR2 reads YYNGEE. The CDR3 loop is CASSAVGGHTEAFF.